A single sample gave rise to the 20 T cell receptor beta chains below, sequenced in a study of T cell responses to AZD1222 COVID-19 vaccine. Method: immunoSEQ multiplex PCR; TCRdb's copy keeps in-frame clones and lacks some. The sample lists about 140,000 clones; more than 75% were seen once. Sequencing was performed on peripheral blood, taken 28 days after the second AZD1222 dose. All receptors come from an adult who received the AZD1222 COVID-19 vaccine.

CDR3 nucleotides: TGTGCCAGCTCACCACCGGGGGTAGATACGCAGTATTTT. As protein: CASSPPGVDTQYF. The chain couples TRBV18 to TRBJ2-3; the D call may be TRBD1 or TRBD2 (5 bases each). The CDR3 runs to 13 residues. Germline V gene data show CDR1 as KGHSH and CDR2 as LQKENI. The germline V and J ends were trimmed by 0 bases and 5 bases, with 6 bases remaining between them. The full variable domain, in which reference TRBV18 and TRBJ2-3 provide the parts outside the CDR3, is NAGVMQNPRHLVRRRGQEARLRCSPMKGHSHVYWYRQLPEEGLKFMVYLQKENIIDESGMPKERFSAEFPKEGPSILRIQQVVRGDSAAYFCASSPPGVDTQYFGPGTRLTVL.

The chain employs TRBV7-9 and TRBJ2-3; 7 positions agree with TRBD1. With V trimmed by 3 bases and J by 6 bases, 9 bases remained unmatched. The length of the CDR3 is 15 residues. The germline V gene encodes CDR1 SEHNR and CDR2 FQNEAQ (reference sequence). CDR3 sequence (DNA): TGTGCCAGCAGCTTGGGAAGGGGGCTTTCGGATACGCAGTATTTT. Translated: CASSLGRGLSDTQYF.

This CDR3 reads CASIGGGQETQYF. Here the CDR3 DNA reads TGTGCCAGCATTGGGGGCGGCCAAGAGACCCAGTACTTC. The gene calls are TRBV2 and TRBJ2-5; perhaps TRBD1 as D (6 bases). The CDR3 has 13 amino acids. Per germline, CDR1 SNHLY and CDR2 FYNNEI. Trimming left V 7 bases short and J 1 base short, with 10 bases between.

J is TRBJ2-1 and V is TRBV18; D may correspond to TRBD1 or TRBD2 (5 bases each). Germline CDR1 KGHSH, CDR2 LQKENI. This CDR3 is 15 amino acids long. Between the trimmed V and J ends, which lost 3 bases and 7 bases, there was a span of 16 bases. CDR3 bases: TGTGCCAGCTCACCTCCTGCCGGGACCCGGAATGAGCAGTTCTTC. Encoded protein: CASSPPAGTRNEQFF.

The rearrangement uses TRBV28 and TRBJ1-5; D is unresolved. The germline CDR1 and CDR2 sequences are MDHEN and SYDVKM. Trimming removed 5 bases from V and 6 bases from J, with 5 bases in between. The CDR3 runs to 11 residues. CDR3 sequence reads: CASSTRQPQHF. DNA of the CDR3: TGTGCCAGCAGTACCCGTCAGCCCCAGCATTTT.

The chain uses TRBV29-1 and TRBJ1-1; TRBD1 might be the D (5 bases). The germline V and J ends were trimmed by 7 bases and 4 bases, with 16 bases remaining between them. The CDR3 extends over 13 amino acids. The V gene's germline CDR1 is SQVTM and CDR2 ANQGSEA. CDR3 sequence: CSAQNRLVTEAFF. In DNA form, the CDR3 reads TGCAGCGCACAAAACAGGTTGGTCACTGAAGCTTTCTTT.

This clone came up a few times. The V gene is TRBV4-2, the J gene TRBJ1-5, with D possibly being TRBD1 (5 bases). CDR1 is LGHNA, CDR2 YNFKEQ, per germline. Trimming took off 0 bases at V and 9 bases at J, with 9 bases between the two ends. This CDR3 is built from 13 residues. CDR3 protein: CASSQDVGGPQHF. The CDR3 nucleotides read TGTGCCAGCAGCCAAGATGTGGGGGGGCCCCAGCATTTT.

The V call is TRBV6-5, the J call TRBJ2-5; tentatively, D is TRBD1 (5 bases). Trimming took off 3 bases at V and 0 bases at J, with 8 bases between the two ends. CDR1 and CDR2 from the germline V gene are MNHEY and SVGAGI. The CDR3 length is 14 residues. The CDR3 nucleotides read TGTGCCAGCAGTTATTCAGGGTACCAAGAGACCCAGTACTTC. It is translated as CASSYSGYQETQYF.

The chain recombines TRBV28 with TRBJ2-2; D remains ambiguous. The germline V gene encodes CDR1 MDHEN and CDR2 SYDVKM. V gave up 8 bases and J gave up 10 bases, with 14 bases separating them. The length of the CDR3 is 12 residues. The chain's CDR3 is CASGVGPSELFF. The CDR3 DNA reads TGTGCCAGCGGGGTCGGCCCTTCGGAGCTGTTTTTT.

This chain joins TRBV4-1 and TRBJ1-1, with a tentative D call TRBD1 (5 bases). The germline V gene encodes CDR1 MGHRA and CDR2 YSYEKL. V dropped 6 bases and J dropped 8 bases, with 16 bases sitting between them. CDR3 length equals 13 residues. CDR3 loop: CASRLRGGAEAFF. CDR3 nucleotides: TGCGCCAGCAGACTACGGGGAGGGGCGGAAGCTTTCTTT.

The V and J genes are TRBV5-1 and TRBJ1-1; D might be TRBD1 (5 bases). The V end was cut by 6 bases, the J end by 5 bases, with 17 bases between. Germline V CDR1 and CDR2: SGHRS, YFSETQ. This CDR3 is built from 14 residues. CDR3 in amino acids: CASNQGWGRTEAFF. Here the CDR3 DNA reads TGCGCCAGCAACCAGGGTTGGGGTAGGACTGAAGCTTTCTTT.

The table lists this clone with a few counts. This chain links TRBV29-1 with TRBJ1-2; D gene uncertain. This CDR3 region has 14 residues. The V gene lost 6 bases and the J gene lost 3 bases, with 17 bases spanning the gap. Germline V CDR1 and CDR2: SQVTM, ANQGSEA. CDR3 protein: CSVLTLGRDYGYTF. The CDR3 coding sequence is TGCAGCGTCCTGACTCTGGGGAGGGACTATGGCTACACCTTC.

This clone was picked up a small number of times. The chain employs TRBV28 and TRBJ2-7, with unresolved D. The CDR3 has 11 residues. Germline-derived CDR1 and CDR2 are MDHEN and SYDVKM. The V and J ends lost 6 bases and 0 bases respectively, with 3 bases between them. The CDR3 is CASSVSYEQYF. In DNA form, the CDR3 reads TGTGCCAGCAGCGTCTCCTACGAGCAGTACTTC.

This clone occurred once. CDR3 bases: TGCGCCAGCAGTGAGAGCGGGATGGGTTACAATGAGCAGTTCTTC. Translation gives CASSESGMGYNEQFF. The chain joins TRBV10-1 to TRBJ2-1, with TRBD2 matching over 7 bases. This CDR3 region has 15 residues. Germline loops: CDR1 WNHNN, CDR2 SYGVQD (reference sequence). V was clipped by 2 bases and J by 4 bases; unmatched bases: 5.

This clone is a singleton in its sample. V gene TRBV30 combines with J gene TRBJ2-7; D is uncertain. This CDR3 region has 12 residues. V gave up 2 bases and J gave up 5 bases, with 10 bases separating them. Germline CDR1 GTSNPN, CDR2 SVGIG (reference sequence). In DNA, the CDR3 is TGTGCCTGGAGTCTGGGTACCCACGAGCAGTACTTC. This gives the protein CAWSLGTHEQYF.

The chain is built from TRBV30 and TRBJ2-7; the match to TRBD1 covers 10 bases. The CDR3 length is 13 residues. Germline V gene sequence: CDR1 GTSNPN, CDR2 SVGIG (reference sequence). V shed 3 bases and J 7 bases; nucleotides not matched to a gene: 6. CDR3: CAWRDRGKREQYF. CDR3 coding DNA: TGTGCCTGGAGGGACAGGGGGAAGAGGGAGCAGTACTTC.

The chain employs TRBV4-1 and TRBJ2-5; possibly TRBD2 for D (5 bases). CDR1 MGHRA and CDR2 YSYEKL come from the germline V gene. Trimming stripped 0 bases from V and 1 base from J, with 12 bases between. The length of the CDR3 is 16 residues. In DNA form, the CDR3 reads TGCGCCAGCAGCCAAGACCCACTAGGTCGCCAAGAGACCCAGTACTTC. This translates into CASSQDPLGRQETQYF.

This sequence joins TRBV2 and TRBJ2-1; TRBD2 aligns across 8 bases. V lost 4 bases and J lost 14; bases outside the gene matches: 10. The CDR3 runs 13 residues. Looked up from germline, CDR1 is SNHLY and CDR2 is FYNNEI. The CDR3, as DNA: TGTGCCAGCAGTGGCCCCGGGGGGGGGACCGAGTTCTTC. It translates to CASSGPGGGTEFF.

This chain joins TRBV18 and TRBJ2-5; D call uncertain. V was clipped by 3 bases and J by 5 bases, with 7 bases between them. Germline V gene sequence: CDR1 KGHSH, CDR2 LQKENI. The length of the CDR3 is 12 residues. The CDR3 loop is CASSPVSETQYF. CDR3 DNA: TGTGCCAGCTCACCCGTTAGTGAGACCCAGTACTTC. Variable domain in full (rest from reference TRBV18 and TRBJ2-5): NAGVMQNPRHLVRRRGQEARLRCSPMKGHSHVYWYRQLPEEGLKFMVYLQKENIIDESGMPKERFSAEFPKEGPSILRIQQVVRGDSAAYFCASSPVSETQYFGPGTRLLVL.

The chain employs TRBV12-5 and TRBJ2-2; the D is unclear. This CDR3 contains 16 residues. CDR1 LGHNT and CDR2 FRNRAP come from the germline V gene. With 1 base removed from V and 2 bases from J, the gap between germline ends came to 11 bases. The CDR3 bases are TGTGCTAGTGGTTTGGGGACGACCATAAACACCGGGGAGCTGTTTTTT. Its translation: CASGLGTTINTGELFF.